These 25 T cell receptor beta chains were all obtained from the same sample, sequenced in a study of beta chain features in type 1 diabetes. The investigators reverse transcribed all of the isolated RNA, so they sequenced expressed TCRB transcripts. Produced via immunoSEQ multiplex PCR; TCRdb's table is partial and in-frame only. The sample gives hundreds of thousands of clones, around 7.6% of which show up once; under 0.5% is in the top ten. The material sequenced was central memory CD4+ T cells from blood. The receptors stem from a young woman in good health.

There are a few counts of this clone. This chain uses TRBV7-6 with TRBJ2-3; TRBD1 or TRBD2 may be the D gene (5 bases each). Trimming shortened V by 1 base and J by 2 bases, and 13 bases separated the two germline ends. The CDR3 sequence is 16 residues long. Per the germline V gene, CDR1 is SGHVS and CDR2 is FNYEAQ. CDR3 region: CASSLEGRAPTDTQYF. The CDR3 DNA reads TGTGCCAGCAGCTTAGAGGGGCGGGCCCCCACAGATACGCAGTATTTT.

The V and J genes are TRBV18 and TRBJ2-3, with 7 bases fitting TRBD2. Trimming took 2 bases from V and 1 from J; bases not matched to a gene: 9. The germline V gene has CDR1 KGHSH and CDR2 LQKENI. The CDR3 runs 17 residues. The DNA for the CDR3 is TGTGCCAGCTCACCAGGCAAGCGGGATTATGGCACAGATACGCAGTATTTT. It specifies CASSPGKRDYGTDTQYF.

Written as DNA, the CDR3 is TGTGCCAGCAGCATGTCTGATACGCAGTATTTT. Encoded protein: CASSMSDTQYF. V gene TRBV7-9 combines with J gene TRBJ2-3; D not resolved. V lost 5 bases and J lost 6, with 6 bases in between. From germline, CDR1 is SEHNR and CDR2 FQNEAQ (reference sequence). The CDR3 is made up of 11 amino acids.

This clone was seen a few times. This chain links TRBV28 with TRBJ2-7; D is undetermined. Deletions cut 4 bases from V and 4 bases from J, with 5 bases between. Germline CDR1 reads MDHEN; CDR2 reads SYDVKM. The CDR3 covers 11 residues. The DNA for the CDR3 is TGTGCCAGCAGTTCCCAATACGAGCAGTACTTC. Protein: CASSSQYEQYF.

V is TRBV5-4 and J is TRBJ2-4; 7 positions agree with TRBD1. The CDR3 sequence is 15 residues long. Germline V lookup: CDR1 SGHNT, CDR2 YYREEE (reference sequence). The V segment lost 3 bases and the J segment 2 bases; nucleotides outside the gene matches: 5. The CDR3 nucleotides are TGTGCCAGCAGCTATAAACAGGGGCCCAAAAACATTCAGTACTTC. Its protein product is CASSYKQGPKNIQYF.

This clone occurred a few times. This rearrangement joins TRBV10-3 to TRBJ1-2; 8 positions agree with TRBD1. Germline V gives CDR1 ENHRY, CDR2 SYGVKD. The junction had 9 bases not matched to a gene; V was cut back by 10 bases and J by 8 bases. The CDR3 is made up of 12 amino acids. The CDR3: CASSDRDGGYTF. The CDR3 coding sequence is TGTGCCAGCTCGGACAGGGACGGCGGCTACACCTTC.

The chain carries TRBV5-4 and TRBJ1-2, with D unclear. The germline CDR1 and CDR2 sequences are SGHNT and YYREEE (reference sequence). V was trimmed by 5 bases and J by 0 bases, leaving 8 bases between them. CDR3 length: 13 amino acids. CDR3 protein: CASRMQPNYGYTF. Here the CDR3 DNA reads TGTGCCAGCAGAATGCAGCCTAACTATGGCTACACCTTC.

The CDR3 protein is CASSRGGVTSGANVLTF. CDR3 in DNA: TGTGCCAGCAGCAGAGGAGGGGTGACTTCTGGGGCCAACGTCCTGACTTTC. The chain uses TRBV13 and TRBJ2-6, with a possible D match to TRBD2 (6 bases). CDR3 size: 17 residues. The germline CDR1 and CDR2 sequences are PRHDT and FYEKMQ (reference sequence). V was trimmed by 5 bases and J by 1 base, leaving 15 bases between them.

The chain recombines TRBV6-5 with TRBJ1-2, with 8 nucleotides matching TRBD1. This CDR3 is built from 15 residues. Looked up from germline, CDR1 is MNHEY and CDR2 is SVGAGI. V shed 0 bases and J 8 bases; nucleotides not matched to a gene: 8. CDR3 DNA sequence: TGTGCCAGCAGTTACTCGAGCAGGACAGGGCGAGGCTACACCTTC. Its protein is CASSYSSRTGRGYTF.

The CDR3 DNA sequence: TGTGCCAGCACCCCGGGGGCAGGGAGTCTCATGAACACTGAAGCTTTCTTT. Translation: CASTPGAGSLMNTEAFF. The V and J genes are TRBV27 and TRBJ1-1, with D possibly being TRBD1 (6 bases). V was clipped by 7 bases and J by 0 bases, with 21 bases between them. CDR1 is MNHEY, CDR2 SMNVEV, per germline (reference sequence). This CDR3 comprises 17 residues.

This rearrangement joins TRBV6-6 to TRBJ1-3; D unresolved. This CDR3 has 14 amino acids. CDR1 MNHNY and CDR2 SVGAGI come from the germline V gene (reference sequence). Trimming pared 6 bases from V and 0 bases from J, leaving 9 bases between. As DNA, the CDR3 is TGTGCCAGCAGCCTTACGACCTCTGGAAACACCATATATTTT. This encodes CASSLTTSGNTIYF.

This chain connects TRBV29-1 to TRBJ1-3, with D tentatively TRBD1 (6 bases). The CDR3 has 12 amino acids. The germline V gene has CDR1 SQVTM and CDR2 ANQGSEA. Deletions cut 3 bases from V and 7 bases from J, with 10 bases between. The CDR3 nucleotides read TGCAGCGTTGACAGGGGAGGGAACACCATATATTTT. Translating it yields CSVDRGGNTIYF.

The J gene is TRBJ2-3, the V gene TRBV23-1; D possibly corresponds to TRBD2 (6 bases). TRBV23-1 is an ORF, and what it does is uncertain. V was trimmed by 0 bases and J by 2 bases, leaving 12 bases between them. The CDR3 contains 16 residues. Here the CDR3 reads CASSQSGRGDTDTQYF. In DNA form, the CDR3 reads TGCGCCAGCAGTCAATCTGGGCGGGGAGACACAGATACGCAGTATTTT.

This clone was counted between two and nine times. This chain connects TRBV29-1 to TRBJ2-5; perhaps TRBD2 as D (6 bases). The J call may not be correct, given that the DNA end is closer to TRBJ2-7. The CDR3 has 13 residues. CDR1 and CDR2 (germline): SQVTM, ANQGSEA. The CDR3 loop reads CSVELGSSYEQYF. CDR3 sequence (DNA): TGCAGCGTTGAGCTCGGGAGTTCCTACGAGCAGTACTTC.

The rearrangement links TRBV28 to TRBJ2-4; TRBD2 matches at 12 bases. The CDR3 runs 14 residues. Germline V gene sequence: CDR1 MDHEN, CDR2 SYDVKM. J lost 15 bases, V lost 4 bases, and 10 bases had no gene match. The CDR3 region has the DNA TGTGCCAGCAGTTCTGCGACTAGCGGGAGTTTCTTGTACTTC. Translation gives CASSSATSGSFLYF.

The genes are TRBV18 and TRBJ1-1; D perhaps matches TRBD1 (5 bases). The germline V gene has CDR1 KGHSH and CDR2 LQKENI. V was cut by 2 bases and J by 1 base, with 11 bases left in between. The CDR3 sequence is 15 residues long. This CDR3 reads CASSPRGARNTEAFF. CDR3 bases: TGTGCCAGCTCACCAAGAGGGGCTAGGAACACTGAAGCTTTCTTT.

The chain uses TRBV5-1 and TRBJ1-1, with 7 bases fitting TRBD1. Germline V lookup: CDR1 SGHRS, CDR2 YFSETQ. The CDR3 length is 15 residues. After removal of 2 bases from V and 0 bases from J, the junction contained 4 bases not matched to a gene. The CDR3 bases are TGCGCCAGCAGCTTAACGACAGGGATGAACACTGAAGCTTTCTTT. It is translated as CASSLTTGMNTEAFF.

Regarding this clone: This is likely an artifact of a read error, given a far larger clone one base away. Other DNA sequences within the sample encode an identical CDR3. The genes are TRBV7-2 and TRBJ2-7; 8 bases map to TRBD2. Germline CDR1 is SGHTA and CDR2 is FQGNSA. The CDR3 consists of 15 residues. The ends lost 5 bases at V and 4 bases at J; junction bases unmatched: 10. The CDR3 loop reads CASSPGPTSGYEQYF. As DNA, the CDR3 is TGTGCCAGCAGCCCCGGGCCCACTAGCGGATACGAGCAGTACTTC.

This clone was counted only a few times. J is TRBJ2-5 and V is TRBV11-2; D is perhaps TRBD2 (6 bases). V shed 5 bases and J shed 5 bases, with 18 bases lying between them. Germline V gene data show CDR1 as SGHAT and CDR2 as FQNNGV. This CDR3 spans 15 amino acids. Here the CDR3 DNA reads TGTGCCAGCAGCCCGCCAACAGGTGGGGGGGAGACCCAGTACTTC. It is translated as CASSPPTGGGETQYF.

This clone showed up just a few times. V gene TRBV4-2 combines with J gene TRBJ2-4, with 7 bases identical to TRBD2. Germline CDR1 is LGHNA and CDR2 is YNFKEQ. The CDR3 sequence is 13 residues long. J was trimmed by 8 bases and V by 6 bases; bases with no gene match: 7. CDR3: CASRPTSFDIQYF. DNA for the CDR3: TGTGCCAGCAGACCGACTAGCTTCGACATTCAGTACTTC.

The chain joins TRBV4-1 to TRBJ1-5; unclear D gene. Germline assignment: CDR1 MGHRA and CDR2 YSYEKL. Trimming cost V 0 bases and J 4 bases, with 10 bases left between them. CDR3 length equals 15 residues. CDR3 bases: TGCGCCAGCAGCCAAGAACCGCAGATTAATCAGCCCCAGCATTTT. Translated: CASSQEPQINQPQHF.

In this sample, this clone turned up a few times. The gene calls are TRBV6-1 and TRBJ2-2; no clear D gene. Germline CDR1 and CDR2: MNHNS and SASEGT. V was trimmed by 4 bases and J by 0 bases, leaving 9 bases between them. This CDR3 is built from 15 residues. The CDR3 loop is CASSGGSTNTGELFF. The CDR3 DNA follows: TGTGCCAGCAGTGGTGGCAGCACGAACACCGGGGAGCTGTTTTTT.

This clone has more than one count but fewer than ten. The rearrangement links TRBV4-2 to TRBJ2-3, with 9 bases identical to TRBD2. J gave up 5 bases and V 1 base, and 7 bases lay outside the gene matches. The CDR3 totals 16 residues. Germline CDR1 and CDR2: LGHNA and YNFKEQ. CDR3 sequence: CASSQGIAGAIDTQYF. In nucleotides, the CDR3 is TGTGCCAGCAGCCAAGGCATAGCGGGAGCCATAGATACGCAGTATTTT.

This clone was recorded a few times. Other DNA variants within this sample encode the same CDR3. V usage is TRBV5-6 and J usage is TRBJ2-5; D unresolved. From germline, CDR1 is SGHDT and CDR2 YYEEEE. This CDR3 is built from 12 residues. V lost 0 bases and J lost 1, with 1 base in between. The CDR3, as DNA: TGTGCCAGCAGCTTGGGCCAAGAGACCCAGTACTTC. Translating it yields CASSLGQETQYF.

This clone was seen repeatedly, ten times or more. The V and J genes are TRBV7-9 and TRBJ2-3; weak D call: TRBD2 (6 bases). This CDR3 is built from 16 residues. V was clipped by 4 bases and J by 3 bases, with 17 bases between them. CDR1 and CDR2 from the germline V gene are SEHNR and FQNEAQ (reference sequence). The CDR3 DNA is TGTGCCAGCAGCTCCCCCACGGCGGGATGGACAGATACGCAGTATTTT. It yields the protein CASSSPTAGWTDTQYF. Full variable domain (missing parts from reference TRBV7-9 and TRBJ2-3): DTGVSQNPRHKITKRGQNVTFRCDPISEHNRLYWYRQTLGQGPEFLTYFQNEAQLEKSRLLSDRFSAERPKGSFSTLEIQRTEQGDSAMYLCASSSPTAGWTDTQYFGPGTRLTVL.